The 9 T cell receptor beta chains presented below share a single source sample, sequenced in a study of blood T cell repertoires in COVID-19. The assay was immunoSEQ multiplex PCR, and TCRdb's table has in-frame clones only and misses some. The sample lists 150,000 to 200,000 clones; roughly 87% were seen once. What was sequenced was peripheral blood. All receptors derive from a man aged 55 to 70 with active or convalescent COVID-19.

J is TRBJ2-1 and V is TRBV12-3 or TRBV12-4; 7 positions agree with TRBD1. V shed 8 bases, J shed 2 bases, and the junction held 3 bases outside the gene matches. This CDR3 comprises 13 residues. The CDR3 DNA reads TGTGCCAGCGTTCAGGGGGCCTACAATGAGCAGTTCTTC. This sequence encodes CASVQGAYNEQFF.

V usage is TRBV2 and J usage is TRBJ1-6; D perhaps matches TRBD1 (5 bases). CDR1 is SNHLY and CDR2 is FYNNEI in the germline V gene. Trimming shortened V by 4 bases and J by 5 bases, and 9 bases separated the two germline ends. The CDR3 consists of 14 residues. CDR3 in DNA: TGTGCCAGCAGTGCCTGGACAAATAATTCACCCCTCCACTTT. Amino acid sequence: CASSAWTNNSPLHF.

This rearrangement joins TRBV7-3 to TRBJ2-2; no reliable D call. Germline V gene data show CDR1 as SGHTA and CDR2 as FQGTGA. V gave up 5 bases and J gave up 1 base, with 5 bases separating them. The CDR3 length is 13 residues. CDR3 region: CASSEKNTGELFF. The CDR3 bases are TGTGCCAGCAGCGAGAAGAACACCGGGGAGCTGTTTTTT.

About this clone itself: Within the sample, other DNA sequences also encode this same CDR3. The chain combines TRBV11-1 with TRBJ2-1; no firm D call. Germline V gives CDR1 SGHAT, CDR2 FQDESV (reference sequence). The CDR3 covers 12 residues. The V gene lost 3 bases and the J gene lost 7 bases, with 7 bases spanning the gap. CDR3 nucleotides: TGTGCCAGCAGCTTCCGAGATAATGAGCAGTTCTTC. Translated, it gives CASSFRDNEQFF.

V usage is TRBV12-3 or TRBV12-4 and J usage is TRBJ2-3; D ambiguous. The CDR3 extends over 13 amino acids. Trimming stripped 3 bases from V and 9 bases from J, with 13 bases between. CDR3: CASSLELGGTQYF. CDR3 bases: TGTGCCAGCAGTTTGGAGCTGGGTGGCACGCAGTATTTT.

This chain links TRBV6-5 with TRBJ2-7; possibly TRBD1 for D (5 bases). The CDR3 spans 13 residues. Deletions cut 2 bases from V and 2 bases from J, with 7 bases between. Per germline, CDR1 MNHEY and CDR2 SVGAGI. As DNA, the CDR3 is TGTGCCAGCAGTTACCAGGGCACCTACGAGCAGTACTTC. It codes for CASSYQGTYEQYF.

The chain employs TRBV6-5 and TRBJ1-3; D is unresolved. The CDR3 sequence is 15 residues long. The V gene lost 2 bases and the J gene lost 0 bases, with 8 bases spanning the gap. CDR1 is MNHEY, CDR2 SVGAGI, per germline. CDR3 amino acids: CASSYNAGSGNTIYF. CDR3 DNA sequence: TGTGCCAGCAGTTACAATGCGGGCTCTGGAAACACCATATATTTT.

The CDR3 here is CSARSQNIQYF. Here the CDR3 DNA reads TGCAGTGCCCGTTCCCAAAACATTCAGTACTTC. The chain couples TRBV20-1 to TRBJ2-4; no firm D call. This CDR3 comprises 11 residues. Between the trimmed V and J ends, which lost 6 bases and 5 bases, there was a span of 8 bases. CDR1 DFQATT and CDR2 SNEGSKA come from the germline V gene (reference sequence).

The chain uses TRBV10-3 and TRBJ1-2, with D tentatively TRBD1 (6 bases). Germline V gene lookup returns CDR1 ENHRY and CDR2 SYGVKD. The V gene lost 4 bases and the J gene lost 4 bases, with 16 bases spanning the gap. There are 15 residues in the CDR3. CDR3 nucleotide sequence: TGTGCCATCAGTGTTTCAGGGGCTAACGGCTATGGCTACACCTTC. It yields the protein CAISVSGANGYGYTF.